The source of this TCR beta chain is a study of low-dose radiotherapy and immunotherapy resistance in tumors. The wider study: Every two weeks patients got nivolumab 240 mg flat dose, plus ipilimumab 1 mg/kg every six weeks, intravenously.

Germline loops: CDR1 LNHNV, CDR2 YYDKDF (reference sequence). This CDR3 has 12 amino acids. V lost 8 bases and J lost 9, with 14 bases in between. With TRAV- and TRBV-specific primers, first-strand cDNA was made, covering the alpha and beta chains. Amplification of TCRs used a constant-region primer and V-primer adapter for about 18 PCR cycles. mRNA, once isolated, was amplified by in vitro transcription. TCRdb fed the reads into MiXCR, producing one record per CDR3 protein. The table includes 75,000 to 95,000 distinct CDR3 sequences, 20% to 25% detected once. As to time point: after trial treatment. Treatment defined: LDRT plus nivolumab, ipilimumab, low-dose cyclophosphamide and aspirin (RACIN trial). Every donor's regimen consisted of nivolumab, ipilimumab, aspirin, low-dose cyclophosphamide and low-dose radiotherapy. Each patient who was eligible had an advanced solid tumor with no tumor-infiltrating lymphocytes.

This clonotype was counted at least ten times. V and J are TRBV15 and TRBJ2-1; D possibly corresponds to TRBD2 (5 bases). The material sequenced was PBMCs, taken after low-dose radiotherapy plus immunotherapy. This sequence was found in a female donor with ovarian cancer. CDR3 amino acids: CATAGIAPEQFF. CDR3 DNA sequence: TGTGCCACCGCGGGCATCGCCCCTGAGCAGTTCTTC. Filled out from reference TRBV15 and TRBJ2-1, the complete variable domain reads DAMVIQNPRYQVTQFGKPVTLSCSQTLNHNVMYWYQQKSSQAPKLLFHYYDKDFNNEADTPDNFQSRRPNTSFCFLDIRSPGLGDTAMYLCATAGIAPEQFFGPGTRLTVL.